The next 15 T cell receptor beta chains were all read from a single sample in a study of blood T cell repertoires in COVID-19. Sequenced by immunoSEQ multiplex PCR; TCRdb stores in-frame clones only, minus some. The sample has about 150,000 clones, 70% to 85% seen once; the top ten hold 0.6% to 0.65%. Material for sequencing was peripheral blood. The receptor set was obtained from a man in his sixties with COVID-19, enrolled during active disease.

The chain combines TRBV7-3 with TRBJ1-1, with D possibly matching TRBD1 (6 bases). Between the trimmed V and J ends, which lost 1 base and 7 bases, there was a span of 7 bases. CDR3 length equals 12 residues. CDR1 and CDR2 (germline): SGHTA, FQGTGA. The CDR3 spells CASSLIGGEAFF. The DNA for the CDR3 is TGTGCCAGCAGCTTAATAGGGGGTGAAGCTTTCTTT.

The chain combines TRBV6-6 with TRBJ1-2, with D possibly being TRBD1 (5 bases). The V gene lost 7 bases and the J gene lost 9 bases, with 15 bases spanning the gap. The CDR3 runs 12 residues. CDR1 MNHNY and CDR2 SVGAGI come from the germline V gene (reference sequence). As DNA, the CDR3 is TGTGCCAGCACCGGACAAGTCCAGAGCTACACCTTC. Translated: CASTGQVQSYTF.

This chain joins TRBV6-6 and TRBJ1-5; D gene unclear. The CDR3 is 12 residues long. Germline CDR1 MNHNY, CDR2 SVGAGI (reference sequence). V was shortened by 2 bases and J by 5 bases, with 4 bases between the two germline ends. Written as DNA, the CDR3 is TGTGCCAGCAGTTACCGGTATCAGCCCCAGCATTTT. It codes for CASSYRYQPQHF.

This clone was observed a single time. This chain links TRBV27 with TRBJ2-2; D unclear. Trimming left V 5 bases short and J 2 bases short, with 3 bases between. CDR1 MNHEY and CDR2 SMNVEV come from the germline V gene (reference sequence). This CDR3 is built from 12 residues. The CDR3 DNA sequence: TGTGCCAGCAGTACAAACACCGGGGAGCTGTTTTTT. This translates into CASSTNTGELFF.

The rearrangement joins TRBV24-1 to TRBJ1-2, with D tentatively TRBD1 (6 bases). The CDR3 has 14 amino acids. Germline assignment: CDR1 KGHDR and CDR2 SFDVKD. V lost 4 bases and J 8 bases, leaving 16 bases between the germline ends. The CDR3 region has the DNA TGTGCCACCAGTGAACAGGGATTCGTGGGGGGCTACACCTTC. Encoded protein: CATSEQGFVGGYTF.

The CDR3 protein is CASSPPGGLTDTQYF. CDR3 in DNA: TGTGCCAGCTCACCTCCAGGGGGCTTGACAGATACGCAGTATTTT. The chain uses TRBV18 and TRBJ2-3, with 8 bases lining up with TRBD1. V shed 3 bases and J 3 bases; nucleotides not matched to a gene: 5. Germline V gene data show CDR1 as KGHSH and CDR2 as LQKENI. The length of the CDR3 is 15 residues.

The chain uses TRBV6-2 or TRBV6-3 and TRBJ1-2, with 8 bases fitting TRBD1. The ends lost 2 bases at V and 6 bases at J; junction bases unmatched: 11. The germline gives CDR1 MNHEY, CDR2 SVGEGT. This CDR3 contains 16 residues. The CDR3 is CASSYSGSGGGNGYTF. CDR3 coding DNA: TGTGCCAGCAGTTACAGTGGTTCAGGGGGCGGAAATGGCTACACCTTC.

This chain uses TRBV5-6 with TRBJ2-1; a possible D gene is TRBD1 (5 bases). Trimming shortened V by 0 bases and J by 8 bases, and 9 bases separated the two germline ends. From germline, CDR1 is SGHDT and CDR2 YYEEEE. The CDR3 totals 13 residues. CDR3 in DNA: TGTGCCAGCAGCTTGGGGCAGGGCTATGAGCAGTTCTTC. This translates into CASSLGQGYEQFF.

CDR3 amino acids: CASSQAGQIYGYTF. In DNA form, the CDR3 reads TGTGCCAGCAGCCAAGCGGGACAGATATATGGCTACACCTTC. This chain uses TRBV3-1 (or the pseudogene TRBV3-2) with TRBJ1-2; 7 bases are a match to TRBD1. Germline CDR1 is LGHDT and CDR2 is YNNKEL (reference sequence). V gave up 1 base and J gave up 5 bases; unmatched junction bases: 4. The CDR3 extends over 14 amino acids.

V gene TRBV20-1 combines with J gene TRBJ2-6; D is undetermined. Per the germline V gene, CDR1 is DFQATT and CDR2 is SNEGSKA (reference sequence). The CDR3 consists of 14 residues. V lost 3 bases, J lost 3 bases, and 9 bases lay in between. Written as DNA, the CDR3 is TGCAGTGCTAGTCTGGGCTATGGGGCCAACGTCCTGACTTTC. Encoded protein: CSASLGYGANVLTF.

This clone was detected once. The CDR3 bases are TGTGCCAGCAGCACGACAGGGGCCTACAATGAGCAGTTCTTC. It is translated as CASSTTGAYNEQFF. The chain has TRBV7-3 and TRBJ2-1; 8 positions agree with TRBD1. The CDR3 is 14 amino acids. The junction had 2 bases not matched to a gene; V was cut back by 5 bases and J by 2 bases. Germline CDR1 is SGHTA and CDR2 is FQGTGA.

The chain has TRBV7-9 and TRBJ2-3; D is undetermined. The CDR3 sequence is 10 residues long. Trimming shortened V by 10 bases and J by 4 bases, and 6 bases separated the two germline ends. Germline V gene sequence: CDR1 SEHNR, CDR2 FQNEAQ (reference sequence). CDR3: CATRPDTQYF. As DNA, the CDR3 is TGTGCCACTCGTCCAGATACGCAGTATTTT.

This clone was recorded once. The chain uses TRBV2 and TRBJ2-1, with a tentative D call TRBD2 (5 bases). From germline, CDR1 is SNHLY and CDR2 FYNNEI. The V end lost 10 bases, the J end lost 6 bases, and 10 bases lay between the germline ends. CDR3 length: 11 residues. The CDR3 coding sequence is TGTGCCACGGGGAAGCTCAATGAGCAGTTCTTC. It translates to CATGKLNEQFF. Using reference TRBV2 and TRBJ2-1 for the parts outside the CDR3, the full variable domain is EPEVTQTPSHQVTQMGQEVILRCVPISNHLYFYWYRQILGQKVEFLVSFYNNEISEKSEIFDDQFSVERPDGSNFTLKIRSTKLEDSAMYFCATGKLNEQFFGPGTRLTVL.

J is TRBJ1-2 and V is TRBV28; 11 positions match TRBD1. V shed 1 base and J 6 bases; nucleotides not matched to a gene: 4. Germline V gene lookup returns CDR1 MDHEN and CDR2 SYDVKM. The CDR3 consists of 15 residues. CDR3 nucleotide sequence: TGTGCCAGCAGTTTATTGATGGACAGGGGGCATGGCTACACCTTC. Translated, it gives CASSLLMDRGHGYTF.

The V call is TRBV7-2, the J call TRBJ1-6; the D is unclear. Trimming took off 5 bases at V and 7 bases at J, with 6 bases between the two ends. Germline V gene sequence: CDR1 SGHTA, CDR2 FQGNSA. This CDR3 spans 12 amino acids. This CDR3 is CASSPQNSPLHF. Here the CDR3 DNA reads TGTGCCAGCAGCCCGCAGAATTCACCCCTCCACTTT.